This TCR beta chain was recorded in a study of T-cell memory formation after mild COVID-19. General observations from the study: Detection of some responders pre-infection suggested pre-existing cross-reactive memory T cells participated. SARS-CoV-2 specificity was not confirmed for second-wave clones peaking on day 37. Clones contracting across day 15 to 85 had a balanced CD4/CD8 profile; later expanding clones leaned CD4+.

This CDR3 comprises 14 residues. Germline loops: CDR1 SEHNR, CDR2 FQNEAQ (reference sequence). Deletions cut 5 bases from V and 4 bases from J, with 12 bases between. Constant-segment-primed 5'RACE gave TCR alpha and TCR beta cDNA libraries with sample barcodes and UMIs. TCRdb reanalysed the 5' RACE reads using MiXCR and keeps one entry per CDR3 protein. The data contain 150,000 to 200,000 distinct CDR3 sequences, over 20% of them seen just once; the ten biggest clones take up under 25%. Of note for this clonotype: Its target is not known.

The sequencing sample was made of PBMCs or a T cell subset sorted from them (not recorded which). The clonotype comes from an adult woman who had mild COVID-19 (a few samples of this study predate the infection). Cell type and time point are not known. The rearrangement uses TRBV7-9 and TRBJ2-1; the D is unclear. The DNA of the CDR3 is TGTGCCAGCAGCCTAAGAGGACCGTACAATGAGCAGTTCTTC. This gives the protein CASSLRGPYNEQFF. The variable domain in full, completed from reference TRBV7-9 and TRBJ2-1, reads DTGVSQNPRHKITKRGQNVTFRCDPISEHNRLYWYRQTLGQGPEFLTYFQNEAQLEKSRLLSDRFSAERPKGSFSTLEIQRTEQGDSAMYLCASSLRGPYNEQFFGPGTRLTVL.